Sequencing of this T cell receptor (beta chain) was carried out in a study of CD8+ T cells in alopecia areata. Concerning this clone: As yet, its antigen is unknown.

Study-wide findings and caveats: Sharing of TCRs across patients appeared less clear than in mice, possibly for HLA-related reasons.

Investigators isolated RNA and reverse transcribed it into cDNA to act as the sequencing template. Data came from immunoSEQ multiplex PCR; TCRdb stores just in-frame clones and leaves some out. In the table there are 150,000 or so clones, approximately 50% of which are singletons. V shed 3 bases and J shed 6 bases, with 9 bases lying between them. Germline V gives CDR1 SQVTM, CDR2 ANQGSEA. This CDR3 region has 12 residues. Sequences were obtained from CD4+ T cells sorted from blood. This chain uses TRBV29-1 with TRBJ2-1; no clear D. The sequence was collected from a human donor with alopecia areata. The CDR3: CSVDSRINEQFF. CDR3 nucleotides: TGCAGCGTTGATTCACGGATCAATGAGCAGTTCTTC.